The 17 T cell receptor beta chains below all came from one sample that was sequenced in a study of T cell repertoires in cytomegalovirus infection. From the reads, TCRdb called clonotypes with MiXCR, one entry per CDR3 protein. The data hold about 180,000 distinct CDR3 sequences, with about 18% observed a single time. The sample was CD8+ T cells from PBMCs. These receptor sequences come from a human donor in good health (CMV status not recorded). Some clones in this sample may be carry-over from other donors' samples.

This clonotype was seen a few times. The CDR3 DNA is TGTGCCAGCAGCTTCCGGGACAGGACCAATGAGCAGTTCTTC. Its translation is CASSFRDRTNEQFF. The chain couples TRBV7-9 to TRBJ2-1, with 8 bases identical to TRBD1. V lost 3 bases, J lost 6 bases, and 4 bases stayed unmatched. Germline V gene lookup returns CDR1 SEHNR and CDR2 FQNEAQ (reference sequence). This CDR3 comprises 14 residues.

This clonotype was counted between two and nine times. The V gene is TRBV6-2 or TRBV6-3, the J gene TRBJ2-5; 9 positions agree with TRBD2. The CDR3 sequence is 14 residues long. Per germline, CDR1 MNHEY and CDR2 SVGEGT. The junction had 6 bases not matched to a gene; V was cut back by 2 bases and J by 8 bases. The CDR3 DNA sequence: TGTGCCAGCAGTTACGATAGCGGGGGACGCACCCAGTACTTC. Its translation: CASSYDSGGRTQYF.

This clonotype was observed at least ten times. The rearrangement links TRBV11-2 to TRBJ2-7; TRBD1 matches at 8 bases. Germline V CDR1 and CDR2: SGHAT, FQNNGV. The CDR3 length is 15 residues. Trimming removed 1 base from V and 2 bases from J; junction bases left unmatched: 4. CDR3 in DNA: TGTGCCAGCAGCTTAGGGACAGGGATCGCCTACGAGCAGTACTTC. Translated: CASSLGTGIAYEQYF.

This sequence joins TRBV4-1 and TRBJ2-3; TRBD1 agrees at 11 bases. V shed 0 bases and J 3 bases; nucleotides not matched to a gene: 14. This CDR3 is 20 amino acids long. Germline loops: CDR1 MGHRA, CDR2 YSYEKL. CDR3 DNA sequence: TGCGCCAGCAGCCAAGATAATGGGGTAGGACAGGGGGCGGTAACAGATACGCAGTATTTT. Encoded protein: CASSQDNGVGQGAVTDTQYF.

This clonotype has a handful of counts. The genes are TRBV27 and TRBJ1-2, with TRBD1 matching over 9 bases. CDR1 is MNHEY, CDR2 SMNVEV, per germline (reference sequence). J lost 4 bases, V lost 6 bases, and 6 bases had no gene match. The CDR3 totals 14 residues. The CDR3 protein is CASSPDRGGYGYTF. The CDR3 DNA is TGTGCCAGCAGCCCGGACAGGGGTGGCTATGGCTACACCTTC.

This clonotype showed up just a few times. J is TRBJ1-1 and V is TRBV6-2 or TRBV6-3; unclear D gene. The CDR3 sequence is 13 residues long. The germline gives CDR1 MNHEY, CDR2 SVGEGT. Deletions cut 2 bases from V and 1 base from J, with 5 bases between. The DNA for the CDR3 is TGTGCCAGCAGTTACCTTAAGAACACTGAAGCTTTCTTT. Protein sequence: CASSYLKNTEAFF.

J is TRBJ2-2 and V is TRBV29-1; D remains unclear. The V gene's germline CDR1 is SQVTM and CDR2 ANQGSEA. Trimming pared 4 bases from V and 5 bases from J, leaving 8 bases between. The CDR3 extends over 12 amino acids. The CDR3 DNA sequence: TGCAGCGTTGGATTAGCAACCGGGGAGCTGTTTTTT. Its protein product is CSVGLATGELFF.

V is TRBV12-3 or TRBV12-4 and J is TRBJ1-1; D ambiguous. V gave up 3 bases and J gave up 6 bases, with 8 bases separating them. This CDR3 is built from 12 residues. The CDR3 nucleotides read TGTGCCAGCAGTTTGTTGGGCCCTGAAGCTTTCTTT. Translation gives CASSLLGPEAFF.

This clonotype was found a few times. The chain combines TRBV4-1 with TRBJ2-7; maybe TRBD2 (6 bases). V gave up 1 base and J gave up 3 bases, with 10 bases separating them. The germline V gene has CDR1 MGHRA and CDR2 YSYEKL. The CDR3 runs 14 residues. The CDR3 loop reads CASSQGLEVYEQYF. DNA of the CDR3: TGCGCCAGCAGCCAAGGACTAGAGGTCTACGAGCAGTACTTC.

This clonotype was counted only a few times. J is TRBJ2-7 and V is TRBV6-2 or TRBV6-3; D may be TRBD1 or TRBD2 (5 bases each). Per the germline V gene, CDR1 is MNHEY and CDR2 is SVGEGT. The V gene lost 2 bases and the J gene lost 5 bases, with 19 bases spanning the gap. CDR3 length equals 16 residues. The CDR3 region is CASSYGGLAGGDEQYF. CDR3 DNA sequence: TGTGCCAGCAGTTACGGGGGTCTAGCCGGCGGAGACGAGCAGTACTTC.

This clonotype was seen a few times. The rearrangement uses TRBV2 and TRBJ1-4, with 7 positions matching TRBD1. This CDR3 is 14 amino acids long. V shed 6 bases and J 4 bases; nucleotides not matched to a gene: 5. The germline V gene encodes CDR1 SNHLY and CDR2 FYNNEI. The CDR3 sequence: CASSDRAYNEKLFF. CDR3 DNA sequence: TGTGCCAGCAGCGACAGGGCTTATAATGAAAAACTGTTTTTT.

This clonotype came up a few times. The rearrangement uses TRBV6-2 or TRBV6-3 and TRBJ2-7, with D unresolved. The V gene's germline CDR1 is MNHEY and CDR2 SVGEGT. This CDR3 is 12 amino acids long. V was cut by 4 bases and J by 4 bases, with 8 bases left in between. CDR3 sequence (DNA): TGTGCCAGCAGTTTTGAATATTACGAGCAGTACTTC. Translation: CASSFEYYEQYF.

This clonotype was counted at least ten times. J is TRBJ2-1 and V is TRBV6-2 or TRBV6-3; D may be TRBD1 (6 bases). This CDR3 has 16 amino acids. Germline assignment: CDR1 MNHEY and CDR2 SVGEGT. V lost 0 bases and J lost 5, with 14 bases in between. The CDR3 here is CASSYSHTGYDNEQFF. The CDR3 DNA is TGTGCCAGCAGTTACTCACATACAGGGTACGACAATGAGCAGTTCTTC.

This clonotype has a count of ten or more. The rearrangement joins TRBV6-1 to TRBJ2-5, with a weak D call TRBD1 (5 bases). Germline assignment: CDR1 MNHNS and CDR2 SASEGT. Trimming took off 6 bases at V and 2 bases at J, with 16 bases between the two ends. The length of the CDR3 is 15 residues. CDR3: CASRTSRQNQETQYF. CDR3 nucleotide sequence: TGTGCCAGCAGAACCTCTCGACAGAATCAAGAGACCCAGTACTTC.

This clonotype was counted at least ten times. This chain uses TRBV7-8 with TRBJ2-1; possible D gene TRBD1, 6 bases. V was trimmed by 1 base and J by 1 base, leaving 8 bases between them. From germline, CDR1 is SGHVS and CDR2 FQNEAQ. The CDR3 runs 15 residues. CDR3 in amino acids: CASSLGGGSYNEQFF. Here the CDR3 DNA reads TGTGCCAGCAGCTTAGGAGGGGGATCCTACAATGAGCAGTTCTTC. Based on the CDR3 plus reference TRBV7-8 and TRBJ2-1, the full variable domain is GAGVSQSPRYKVAKRGQDVALRCDPISGHVSLFWYQQALGQGPEFLTYFQNEAQLDKSGLPSDRFFAERPEGSVSTLKIQRTQQEDSAVYLCASSLGGGSYNEQFFGPGTRLTVL.

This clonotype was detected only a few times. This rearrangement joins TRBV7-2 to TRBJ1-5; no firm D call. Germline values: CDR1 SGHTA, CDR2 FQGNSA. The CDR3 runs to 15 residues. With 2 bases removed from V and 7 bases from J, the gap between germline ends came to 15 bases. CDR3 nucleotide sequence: TGTGCCAGCAGCTTAAAGGGCCCGGGGTACCAGCCCCAGCATTTT. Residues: CASSLKGPGYQPQHF.

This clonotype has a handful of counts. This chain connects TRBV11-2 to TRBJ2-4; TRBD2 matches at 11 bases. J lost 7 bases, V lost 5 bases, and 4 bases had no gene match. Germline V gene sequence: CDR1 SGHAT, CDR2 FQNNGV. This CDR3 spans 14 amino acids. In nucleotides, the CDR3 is TGTGCCAGCAGCCATCGGACTAGCGGGAACATTCAGTACTTC. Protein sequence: CASSHRTSGNIQYF.